These 11 T cell receptor beta chains share one sample of origin, sequenced in a study of shared clonotypes between healthy human individuals. The assay was immunoSEQ multiplex PCR, and TCRdb's table has in-frame clones only and misses some. Among fewer than 400,000 clones, around 74% were seen once, and the ten largest hold 10% to 13%. Specimen: memory CD4+ T cells sorted from blood. This sample's subset: CD45RA-negative fraction. Receptors were obtained from a man aged 25 to 40 in good health.

V is TRBV28 and J is TRBJ2-7, with D unresolved. Looked up from germline, CDR1 is MDHEN and CDR2 is SYDVKM. The CDR3 runs 10 residues. V was shortened by 8 bases and J by 7 bases, with 9 bases between the two germline ends. The CDR3 region is CASGRREQYF. The CDR3 bases are TGTGCCAGCGGCCGCCGGGAGCAGTACTTC.

Only a few counts were recorded for this clone. This sequence joins TRBV5-1 and TRBJ2-7; 8 bases match TRBD2. The germline V gene encodes CDR1 SGHRS and CDR2 YFSETQ. This CDR3 is 15 amino acids long. V dropped 4 bases and J dropped 1; count of bases not matched to a gene: 7. CDR3: CASSSGGGRSYEQYF. CDR3 DNA: TGCGCCAGCAGCAGCGGCGGGGGGCGTTCCTACGAGCAGTACTTC.

With respect to this clone: The same CDR3 is also encoded by other DNA sequences in this sample. This chain joins TRBV6-1 and TRBJ2-5; 8 nucleotides agree with TRBD2. The trim removed 8 bases at V and 5 bases at J, leaving 10 bases unmatched. CDR3 length: 14 residues. Germline CDR1 reads MNHNS; CDR2 reads SASEGT. The CDR3 protein is CASGGGLAGETQYF. As DNA, the CDR3 is TGTGCCAGCGGCGGGGGGCTAGCCGGGGAGACCCAGTACTTC.

The rearrangement links TRBV15 to TRBJ2-1, with D possibly being TRBD2 (5 bases). The CDR3 is 14 amino acids. The germline CDR1 and CDR2 sequences are LNHNV and YYDKDF (reference sequence). V gave up 2 bases and J gave up 11 bases, with 16 bases separating them. CDR3 bases: TGTGCCACCAGCAGACCTCTTAATGCCGGGAAGCAGTTCTTC. Amino acid sequence: CATSRPLNAGKQFF. Filled out from reference TRBV15 and TRBJ2-1, the complete variable domain reads DAMVIQNPRYQVTQFGKPVTLSCSQTLNHNVMYWYQQKSSQAPKLLFHYYDKDFNNEADTPDNFQSRRPNTSFCFLDIRSPGLGDTAMYLCATSRPLNAGKQFFGPGTRLTVL.

The V gene is TRBV19, the J gene TRBJ2-7; D is unclear. Per the germline V gene, CDR1 is LNHDA and CDR2 is SQIVND (reference sequence). This CDR3 has 15 residues. The V end was cut by 3 bases, the J end by 1 base, with 13 bases between. The CDR3 spells CASSIMVSRSYEQYF. The CDR3, as DNA: TGTGCCAGTAGTATTATGGTTAGCCGATCCTACGAGCAGTACTTC.

In regard to this clone: The same CDR3 is also encoded by other DNA sequences in this sample. The gene calls are TRBV9 and TRBJ1-1; D is possibly TRBD1 (5 bases). Trimming removed 0 bases from V and 3 bases from J, with 12 bases in between. The CDR3 sequence is 15 residues long. Germline V gene data show CDR1 as SGDLS and CDR2 as YYNGEE. The CDR3 loop is CASSVGTLGDTEAFF. CDR3 sequence (DNA): TGTGCCAGCAGCGTAGGCACCTTGGGGGACACTGAAGCTTTCTTT.

This clone was seen a handful of times. The chain links TRBV10-2 to TRBJ1-1; D is perhaps TRBD1 (6 bases). Per germline, CDR1 WSHSY and CDR2 SAAADI. Trimming pared 3 bases from V and 1 base from J, leaving 9 bases between. The CDR3 totals 14 residues. The DNA of the CDR3 is TGCGCCAGCAGTGAACTGGGGGCGAACACTGAAGCTTTCTTT. Translation gives CASSELGANTEAFF.

This chain joins TRBV2 and TRBJ2-5; D gene ambiguous. V gave up 4 bases and J gave up 1 base, with 7 bases separating them. The germline gives CDR1 SNHLY, CDR2 FYNNEI. CDR3 length: 13 residues. The CDR3 loop reads CASSGAGQETQYF. Here the CDR3 DNA reads TGTGCCAGCAGTGGGGCAGGCCAAGAGACCCAGTACTTC.

As concerns this clone: A much larger clone is a single base away; this may be a read error. The chain employs TRBV2 and TRBJ1-2; no reliable D call. The V gene's germline CDR1 is SNHLY and CDR2 FYNNEI. V gave up 2 bases and J gave up 0 bases, with 4 bases separating them. The CDR3 extends over 13 amino acids. The CDR3 loop is CASSERANYGYTF. CDR3 bases: TGTGCCAGCAGTGAACGGGCTAACTATGGCTACACCTTC.

The V gene is TRBV2, the J gene TRBJ1-4; D remains ambiguous. Trimming cost V 8 bases and J 0 bases, with 7 bases left between them. In germline, CDR1 is SNHLY, CDR2 FYNNEI. The CDR3 loop spans 13 amino acids. The CDR3 sequence: CASRTSTNEKLFF. Here the CDR3 DNA reads TGTGCCAGCCGGACGTCAACTAATGAAAAACTGTTTTTT.

The CDR3 bases are TGTGCCAGCAGCGTAGATGCAAGGACCACAGATACGCAGTATTTT. Translated: CASSVDARTTDTQYF. This sequence joins TRBV9 and TRBJ2-3; D uncertain. V was trimmed by 0 bases and J by 2 bases, leaving 10 bases between them. Germline lookup yields CDR1 SGDLS and CDR2 YYNGEE. The CDR3 spans 15 residues.